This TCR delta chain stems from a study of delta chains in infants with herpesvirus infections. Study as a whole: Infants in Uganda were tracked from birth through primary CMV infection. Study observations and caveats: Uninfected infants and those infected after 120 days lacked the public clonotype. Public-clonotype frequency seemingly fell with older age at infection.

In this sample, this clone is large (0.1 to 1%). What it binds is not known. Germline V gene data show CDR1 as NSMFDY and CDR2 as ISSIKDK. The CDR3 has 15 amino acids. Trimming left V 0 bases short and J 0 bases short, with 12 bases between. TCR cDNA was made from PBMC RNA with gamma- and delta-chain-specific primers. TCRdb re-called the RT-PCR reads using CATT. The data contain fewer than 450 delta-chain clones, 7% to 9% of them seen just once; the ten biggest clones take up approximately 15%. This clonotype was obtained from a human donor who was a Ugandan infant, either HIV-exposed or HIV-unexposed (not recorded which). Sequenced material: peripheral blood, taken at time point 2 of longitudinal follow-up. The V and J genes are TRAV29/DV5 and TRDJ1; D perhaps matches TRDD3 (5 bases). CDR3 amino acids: CAASAGREYTDKLIF. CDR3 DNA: TGTGCAGCAAGCGCGGGGAGGGAGTACACCGATAAACTCATCTTT.